This T cell receptor beta chain came from a study of glioma-infiltrating T cells. Study conclusions and caveats: Tissue-blood divergence was below expectation in non-neoplastic patients, above in gliomas.

Ten or more counts support this clonotype. Its antigen is currently unknown. The iRepertoire nested amplicon-rescue multiplex PCR amplified TCR alpha and beta CDR3s from RNA. One-step reverse transcription and amplification started from about 100-400 ng of tissue mRNA or PBMC total RNA. TCRdb re-analysed the multiplex PCR reads in MiXCR, keeping a single row per CDR3 protein. The sample has approximately 110,000 distinct CDR3 sequences, roughly 24% seen once. The sample consisted of glioma tissue, nonneoplastic brain tissue, or PBMCs (not recorded which). This receptor was identified in a human donor with low-grade glioma or glioblastoma, undergoing nonglioma brain surgery, or in good health (not recorded which).

This CDR3 is CASSYGSSGSYEQYF. The DNA of the CDR3 is TGTGCCAGCAGCTACGGCTCTAGCGGGAGTTACGAGCAGTACTTC. The chain is built from TRBV7-2 and TRBJ2-7, with 10 nucleotides matching TRBD2. Germline V lookup: CDR1 SGHTA, CDR2 FQGNSA. This CDR3 contains 15 residues. The ends lost 4 bases at V and 4 bases at J; junction bases unmatched: 7.